This record looks at one T cell receptor beta chain sequence and its context. No antigen is known for it. Per-base quality was not reported, and no clone a single base away is much larger than it. TCRbeta CDR3 regions were amplified from genomic DNA using the immunoSEQ Assay, a bias-controlled multiplex PCR. Under the source paper's analysis protocol: The number of nucleated cells in each sample was estimated from the amplification of reference gene primers within the assay. To quantify the absolute abundance of each unique TCRbeta CDR3 rearrangement, sequence reads were collapsed and filtered. For each sample, productive Simpson clonality was calculated as the square root of Simpson's diversity index over productive rearrangements. In TCRdb, the immuneACCESS table is reduced to in-frame sequences with V and J assigned. These tables do not hold every clone; where another copy was compared, an unresolved V gene accounts for under half, and the others remain unexplained. The DNA gave D and trimming, while V, J and clone size come from that table. The sample table lists fewer than 300,000 clones, about 85% of them with a count of one. About 4% of the sample goes to the ten largest clones.

Inclusive of the bounding cysteine and phenylalanine, the CDR3 is 17 residues long. The sequence is cut down to CDR3 DNA, 51 bases in frame from base 1. The germline V gene (reference sequence) yields WNHNN for CDR1 and SYGVQD for CDR2. Here V drops 5 bases and J drops 5 bases, and the junction holds 17 bases not matched to any gene. The data derive from a study of blood T cell repertoires in COVID-19 (dated by TCRdb to the early 2020s). As for the study more broadly: Collaborator samples came from the United States, Italy and Spain and covered acute and convalescent phases of COVID-19. The material from the prospective study consisted of cDNA or gDNA derived from T cells, B-cell-depleted T cells, or PBMCs. Subjects who had been exposed to COVID-19, were actively infected with it, or had recovered from it provided the deeply sampled blood TCRbeta repertoires that made up the dataset. The repertoires were released in a freely available public database intended as a resource for research on the immune response to SARS-CoV-2. The samples were drawn from two sources: the first 160 participants of the ongoing ImmuneRACE study, and about 1,300 subjects contributed by 6 global collaborators. Nearly every sample came with metadata listing a de-identified subject ID, COVID-19 status, age in years and sex. Where HLA class I and class II types were available, the types were taken from metadata supplied by the sample provider, not from assay-based typing.

Points the paper makes about the study in general: The quantity of clinical and demographic metadata differed by source and by participant and was supplied without curation.

Samples from volunteer blood donors who had recovered from COVID-19 were contributed by a second Seattle source. Whole blood was collected in K2EDTA tubes by collaborating institutions according to the institutions' own protocols. For TCRbeta analysis, collaborators shipped samples as frozen whole blood, isolated PBMCs, or DNA extracted from either of those sample types. Sequencing used peripheral blood. The clonotype was recovered from a man aged 55 to 70 who had recovered from COVID-19. The receptor chain draws on TRBV10-1 and TRBJ1-1, with 7 junctional bases fitting TRBD1. CDR3 sequence: CASSNYRSTGAGTEAFF. In nucleotides, the sequence is TGCGCCAGCAGTAATTACCGCTCTACAGGGGCTGGTACTGAAGCTTTCTTT.